Listed below are T cell receptor beta chains from one sample, sequenced in a study of blood T cell repertoires in COVID-19. The assay was immunoSEQ multiplex PCR, and TCRdb's table has in-frame clones only and misses some. The sample records roughly 190,000 clones, 88% being singletons. Sequences were obtained from peripheral blood. These receptors came from a human donor in a cohort sampled during active COVID-19. Each CDR3 is given with its conserved first and last residue. Each record gives: V gene, J gene, D gene, clone size, CDR3 protein, CDR3 DNA. A D gene is named only where the DNA matches it firmly. Clone sizes are given selectively: once, few, many, or a class where the clone is expanded.

TRBV4-2	TRBJ2-7	TRBD2	.	CASSQDWRLAGGVGYEQYF	TGTGCCAGCAGCCAAGATTGGAGACTAGCGGGTGGAGTAGGGTACGAGCAGTACTTC
TRBV5-1	TRBJ2-5	TRBD1	.	CASSLSTGEETQYF	TGCGCCAGCAGCTTGTCGACAGGGGAAGAGACCCAGTACTTC
TRBV6-5	TRBJ2-5	TRBD2	.	CASSMLAGGRETQYF	TGTGCCAGCAGTATGCTAGCGGGGGGGAGGGAGACCCAGTACTTC
TRBV9	TRBJ1-4	.	.	CASSSMTGASTNEKLFF	TGTGCCAGCAGCTCGATGACAGGAGCCTCAACTAATGAAAAACTGTTTTTT
TRBV20-1	TRBJ1-1	.	.	CSASFQMNTEAFF	TGCAGTGCTAGTTTCCAGATGAACACTGAAGCTTTCTTT
TRBV12-5	TRBJ2-1	.	.	CASGPPSNNEQFF	TGTGCTAGTGGTCCACCATCTAACAATGAGCAGTTCTTC
TRBV4-1	TRBJ1-3	TRBD1	.	CASSQSRGPGNTIYF	TGCGCCAGCAGTCAATCCAGGGGGCCTGGAAACACCATATATTTT
TRBV6-6	TRBJ2-4	TRBD1	.	CASSFGQGAVQYF	TGTGCCAGCAGTTTCGGGCAGGGGGCTGTTCAGTACTTC
TRBV29-1	TRBJ2-3	.	.	CSVGGLLRTDTQYF	TGCAGCGTTGGCGGCCTTCTCCGGACAGATACGCAGTATTTT
TRBV20-1	TRBJ1-2	TRBD1	.	CGAPTGNGYTF	TGCGGTGCCCCGACAGGGAACGGCTACACCTTC
TRBV2	TRBJ2-7	.	.	CASSSQSPPYEQYF	TGTGCCAGCAGTTCTCAGTCCCCTCCCTACGAGCAGTACTTC
TRBV28	TRBJ2-1	.	.	CASSSPFSSYNEQFF	TGTGCCAGCAGTTCCCCATTTAGCTCCTACAATGAGCAGTTCTTC
TRBV6-5	TRBJ1-6	TRBD1	once	CATKQGRDSPLHF	TGTGCCACCAAACAGGGGCGGGATTCACCCCTCCACTTT
TRBV5-4	TRBJ2-2	TRBD2	.	CASSLTSENTGELFF	TGTGCCAGCAGCTTGACTAGCGAGAACACCGGGGAGCTGTTTTTT
TRBV2	TRBJ1-5	TRBD1	.	CASSTSPGQGPYSNQPQHF	TGTGCCAGCAGTACCTCACCGGGACAGGGACCTTATAGCAATCAGCCCCAGCATTTT
TRBV18	TRBJ1-2	TRBD1	.	CASSRATGNYGYTF	TGTGCCAGCTCTCGCGCGACAGGGAACTATGGCTACACCTTC
TRBV3-1/TRBV3-2	TRBJ2-4	TRBD2	.	CASSQERASGRRAKNIQYF	TGTGCCAGCAGCCAAGAGAGGGCAAGCGGGAGGAGGGCCAAAAACATTCAGTACTTC
TRBV10-3	TRBJ2-7	.	.	CAISEWQARSYEQYF	TGTGCCATCAGTGAGTGGCAGGCCCGTTCCTACGAGCAGTACTTC
TRBV19	TRBJ2-7	.	.	CASPSGASYEQYF	TGTGCCAGTCCTTCAGGGGCCTCCTACGAGCAGTACTTC
TRBV19	TRBJ1-6	.	.	CASSIEQSYNSPLHF	TGTGCCAGTAGTATTGAACAGAGTTATAATTCACCCCTCCACTTT
TRBV4-3	TRBJ2-7	TRBD2	.	CASSQQLAGYYYEQYF	TGCGCCAGCAGCCAGCAACTAGCGGGGTATTACTACGAGCAGTACTTC
TRBV19	TRBJ2-5	.	.	CASSISGAIQETQYF	TGTGCCAGTAGTATATCAGGTGCTATCCAAGAGACCCAGTACTTC
TRBV7-9	TRBJ2-3	TRBD2	.	CASSGSGRTDTQYF	TGTGCCAGCAGCGGTAGCGGGCGCACAGATACGCAGTATTTT
TRBV4-2	TRBJ2-5	TRBD2	.	CASSQSGLAETETQYF	TGTGCCAGCAGCCAGTCGGGACTAGCCGAGACGGAGACCCAGTACTTC
TRBV27	TRBJ2-1	TRBD1	.	CASSKGAGFNEQFF	TGTGCCAGCAGTAAGGGGGCAGGGTTCAATGAGCAGTTCTTC
TRBV28	TRBJ2-7	.	.	CASSLPGLSYEQYF	TGTGCCAGCAGTCTCCCGGGACTCTCCTACGAGCAGTACTTC